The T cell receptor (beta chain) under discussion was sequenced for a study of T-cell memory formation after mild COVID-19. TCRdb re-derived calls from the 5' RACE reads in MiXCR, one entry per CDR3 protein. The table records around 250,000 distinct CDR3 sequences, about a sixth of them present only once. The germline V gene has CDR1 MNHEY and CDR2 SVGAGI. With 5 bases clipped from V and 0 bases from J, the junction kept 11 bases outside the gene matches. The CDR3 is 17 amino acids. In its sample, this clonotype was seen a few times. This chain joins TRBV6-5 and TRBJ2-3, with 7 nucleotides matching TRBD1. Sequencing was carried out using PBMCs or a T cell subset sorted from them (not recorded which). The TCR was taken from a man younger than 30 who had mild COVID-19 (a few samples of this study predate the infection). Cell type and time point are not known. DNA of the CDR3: TGTGCCAGCAGTCAAGGGACAGCGAGTTCTAGCACAGATACGCAGTATTTT. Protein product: CASSQGTASSSTDTQYF.